These 26 T cell receptor beta chains share one sample of origin, sequenced in a study of T cell changes during pregnancy in multiple sclerosis. Repertoires were generated with immunoSEQ multiplex PCR, while TCRdb's copy carries only in-frame clones and drops some. The sample gives 90,000 or so clones, under 95% of which show up once; around 1% is in the top ten. Sequencing used peripheral blood, obtained before pregnancy. All receptors derive from a female donor with multiple sclerosis, enrolled in a pregnancy study.

The chain links TRBV5-1 to TRBJ2-7, with D unresolved. Trimming left V 2 bases short and J 1 base short, with 7 bases between. Germline CDR1 is SGHRS and CDR2 is YFSETQ. The CDR3 runs 13 residues. The CDR3 sequence: CASSLGRSYEQYF. CDR3 bases: TGCGCCAGCAGCTTAGGCAGGTCCTACGAGCAGTACTTC.

The V and J genes are TRBV2 and TRBJ2-1; weak D call: TRBD1 (6 bases). V lost 0 bases to trimming and J lost 8 bases, with 11 bases between them. Germline-derived CDR1 and CDR2 are SNHLY and FYNNEI. The CDR3 spans 14 residues. CDR3 residues: CASSEATTGYEQFF. The CDR3, as DNA: TGTGCCAGCAGTGAAGCAACTACAGGGTATGAGCAGTTCTTC. Variable domain in full (rest from reference TRBV2 and TRBJ2-1): EPEVTQTPSHQVTQMGQEVILRCVPISNHLYFYWYRQILGQKVEFLVSFYNNEISEKSEIFDDQFSVERPDGSNFTLKIRSTKLEDSAMYFCASSEATTGYEQFFGPGTRLTVL.

The J gene is TRBJ1-3, the V gene TRBV7-9; D gene unclear. Deletions cut 0 bases from V and 0 bases from J, with 6 bases between. Per the germline V gene, CDR1 is SEHNR and CDR2 is FQNEAQ (reference sequence). CDR3 length equals 15 residues. In DNA form, the CDR3 reads TGTGCCAGCAGCTTAGCGCCGGGCTCTGGAAACACCATATATTTT. Its protein product is CASSLAPGSGNTIYF.

The genes are TRBV9 and TRBJ2-2, with 7 bases matching TRBD2. The germline V gene has CDR1 SGDLS and CDR2 YYNGEE. This CDR3 has 16 residues. V shed 3 bases, J shed 1 base, and the junction held 6 bases outside the gene matches. DNA of the CDR3: TGTGCCAGCAGCGCCGGACTAGGGCTGAACACCGGGGAGCTGTTTTTT. This codes for CASSAGLGLNTGELFF.

This chain links TRBV5-1 with TRBJ2-3; 7 bases map to TRBD1. Germline assignment: CDR1 SGHRS and CDR2 YFSETQ. The V and J ends lost 2 bases and 2 bases, in that order; junction bases with no gene match: 8. This CDR3 has 16 residues. CDR3 protein: CASSFVGTDYTDTQYF. The CDR3 region has the DNA TGCGCCAGCAGCTTTGTCGGGACAGATTACACAGATACGCAGTATTTT.

J is TRBJ2-3 and V is TRBV6-6; 7 bases map to TRBD1. Germline loops: CDR1 MNHNY, CDR2 SVGAGI (reference sequence). This CDR3 region has 15 residues. J gave up 5 bases and V 2 bases, and 7 bases lay outside the gene matches. The CDR3 region is CASSYQGDSRDTQYF. CDR3 coding DNA: TGTGCCAGCAGTTACCAGGGGGATTCCAGAGATACGCAGTATTTT.

The V and J genes are TRBV2 and TRBJ2-2; 9 nucleotides agree with TRBD2. The length of the CDR3 is 14 residues. Germline assignment: CDR1 SNHLY and CDR2 FYNNEI. V was clipped by 6 bases and J by 3 bases; unmatched bases: 2. The CDR3 DNA sequence: TGTGCCAGCAGGGGACTAGCCGACACCGGGGAGCTGTTTTTT. Protein sequence: CASRGLADTGELFF.

The rearrangement uses TRBV5-1 and TRBJ2-2; 13 bases map to TRBD2. The ends lost 1 base at V and 6 bases at J; junction bases unmatched: 6. Germline CDR1 and CDR2: SGHRS and YFSETQ. CDR3 size: 17 residues. The CDR3 bases are TGCGCCAGCAGCTTGATGGGACTAGCGGGAAAACCCGGGGAGCTGTTTTTT. This sequence encodes CASSLMGLAGKPGELFF.

The count of this clone is one. Written as DNA, the CDR3 is TGTGCCAGCAGCTTCTGGACAGCTCCCTCTGGGGCCAACGTCCTGACTTTC. Its protein product is CASSFWTAPSGANVLTF. The chain carries TRBV7-6 and TRBJ2-6, with D maybe TRBD1 (6 bases). Looked up from germline, CDR1 is SGHVS and CDR2 is FNYEAQ. CDR3 length: 17 residues. The ends were cut back, 3 bases at V and 0 bases at J, with 12 bases in the middle.

In its sample, this clone was seen a few times. The chain recombines TRBV9 with TRBJ2-3; TRBD2 agrees at 7 bases. The CDR3 is 14 residues long. CDR1 SGDLS and CDR2 YYNGEE come from the germline V gene. Germline trimming cut 3 bases from V and 0 bases from J; bases unmatched to any gene: 1. DNA for the CDR3: TGTGCCAGCAGCGGGACTAGGAGCACAGATACGCAGTATTTT. Translating it yields CASSGTRSTDTQYF.

V usage is TRBV11-2 and J usage is TRBJ1-3; 11 bases agree with TRBD1. This CDR3 region has 17 residues. V lost 3 bases, J lost 4 bases, and 8 bases stayed unmatched. Germline lookup yields CDR1 SGHAT and CDR2 FQNNGV. CDR3 nucleotides: TGTGCCAGCAGCTTCCACGGACAGGGGGCATTGGGAAACACCATATATTTT. It is translated as CASSFHGQGALGNTIYF.

The chain recombines TRBV11-1 with TRBJ2-7; D is perhaps TRBD2 (5 bases). CDR1 is SGHAT and CDR2 is FQDESV in the germline V gene (reference sequence). This CDR3 is 13 amino acids long. With 3 bases removed from V and 2 bases from J, the gap between germline ends came to 8 bases. The DNA for the CDR3 is TGTGCCAGCAGCTTGGTAGCGCCCTACGAGCAGTACTTC. Amino acids: CASSLVAPYEQYF.

This rearrangement joins TRBV5-1 to TRBJ2-7; 11 bases map to TRBD2. V shed 0 bases and J 7 bases; nucleotides not matched to a gene: 3. CDR1 is SGHRS and CDR2 is YFSETQ in the germline V gene. The CDR3 has 14 residues. The CDR3, as DNA: TGCGCCAGCAGCTTGGTGATAGCGGGAGGGGAGCAGTACTTC. It codes for CASSLVIAGGEQYF.

The table lists this clone with a count of one. This chain connects TRBV7-9 to TRBJ2-7; TRBD1 agrees at 7 bases. CDR1 and CDR2 from the germline V gene are SEHNR and FQNEAQ (reference sequence). This CDR3 contains 14 residues. The ends lost 5 bases at V and 0 bases at J; junction bases unmatched: 4. For the CDR3, the DNA is TGTGCCAGCAGCCCGCAGGGGGTCTCCTACGAGCAGTACTTC. Translating gives CASSPQGVSYEQYF.

The rearrangement links TRBV5-4 to TRBJ2-4; 13 nucleotides align to TRBD2. V shed 1 base and J 3 bases; nucleotides not matched to a gene: 7. The CDR3 loop spans 18 amino acids. Germline CDR1 SGHNT, CDR2 YYREEE (reference sequence). CDR3 coding DNA: TGTGCCAGCAGCTTGAAAAGGGGGACTAGCGGGATCAAAAACATTCAGTACTTC. Amino acids: CASSLKRGTSGIKNIQYF.

The rearrangement uses TRBV19 and TRBJ2-1; D might be TRBD2 (5 bases). CDR1 is LNHDA, CDR2 SQIVND, per germline (reference sequence). CDR3 length: 11 residues. This CDR3 reads CARSGRNEQFF. CDR3 coding DNA: TGTGCGAGAAGCGGTAGGAATGAGCAGTTCTTC.

This clone was detected only a few times. The chain carries TRBV20-1 and TRBJ1-2; D gene uncertain. Germline V gene sequence: CDR1 DFQATT, CDR2 SNEGSKA (reference sequence). The CDR3 extends over 11 amino acids. Deletions cut 6 bases from V and 7 bases from J, with 12 bases between. The CDR3 bases are TGCAGTGCAAGGACGGAGGGTGGCTACACCTTC. It translates to CSARTEGGYTF.

The chain joins TRBV19 to TRBJ1-1, with D possibly matching TRBD1 (6 bases). Trimming removed 5 bases at V and 5 bases at J, with 15 bases between. This CDR3 has 14 amino acids. Germline V gene data show CDR1 as LNHDA and CDR2 as SQIVND (reference sequence). CDR3 amino acids: CASSFSGVGTEAFF. The CDR3 DNA follows: TGTGCCAGTAGTTTCTCAGGGGTAGGGACTGAAGCTTTCTTT.

V and J are TRBV5-5 and TRBJ1-2; tentative D call: TRBD1 (6 bases). Trimming removed 4 bases from V and 4 bases from J, with 17 bases in between. Looked up from germline, CDR1 is SGHKS and CDR2 is YYEKEE (reference sequence). This CDR3 contains 15 residues. The CDR3 DNA follows: TGTGCCAGCAGCAACGTCACAGGGATTACCTATGGCTACACCTTC. The encoded protein is CASSNVTGITYGYTF.

The V and J genes are TRBV13 and TRBJ2-5; 7 nucleotides match TRBD2. The CDR3 length is 13 residues. The germline gives CDR1 PRHDT, CDR2 FYEKMQ (reference sequence). J was trimmed by 1 base and V by 8 bases; bases with no gene match: 4. CDR3 region: CASGGGLQETQYF. The CDR3 bases are TGTGCCAGCGGGGGGGGTCTCCAAGAGACCCAGTACTTC.

The chain employs TRBV5-5 and TRBJ2-6; TRBD1 might be the D (5 bases). The V gene lost 2 bases and the J gene lost 0 bases, with 12 bases spanning the gap. The CDR3 is made up of 17 amino acids. Germline V CDR1 and CDR2: SGHKS, YYEKEE (reference sequence). CDR3 sequence reads: CASSFTPGHSGANVLTF. CDR3 bases: TGTGCCAGCAGCTTTACGCCAGGGCACTCTGGGGCCAACGTCCTGACTTTC.

The chain uses TRBV5-5 and TRBJ2-2; 7 bases are shared with TRBD1. Germline CDR1 SGHKS, CDR2 YYEKEE (reference sequence). V was pared by 0 bases and J by 1 base, with 6 bases of the junction left unmatched. The CDR3 loop spans 17 amino acids. CDR3 sequence: CASSLEAGGRNTGELFF. In DNA, the CDR3 is TGTGCCAGCAGCTTGGAGGCAGGGGGAAGGAACACCGGGGAGCTGTTTTTT.

V is TRBV27 and J is TRBJ2-5, with TRBD2 identical over 7 bases. This CDR3 is 14 amino acids long. V shed 5 bases and J 1 base; nucleotides not matched to a gene: 4. Germline V gene lookup returns CDR1 MNHEY and CDR2 SMNVEV (reference sequence). Written as DNA, the CDR3 is TGTGCCAGCAGTCAGGGACTATTCCAAGAGACCCAGTACTTC. This translates into CASSQGLFQETQYF.

The J gene is TRBJ2-7, the V gene TRBV28, with D possibly TRBD2 on 7 matching bases. With 7 bases removed from V and 2 bases from J, the gap between germline ends came to 15 bases. The CDR3 runs 14 residues. CDR1 is MDHEN and CDR2 is SYDVKM in the germline V gene. For the CDR3, the DNA is TGTGCCAGCATCAAGGGGGAGGGCCCCTACGAGCAGTACTTC. This encodes CASIKGEGPYEQYF.

The chain has TRBV6-5 and TRBJ1-2; 9 nucleotides agree with TRBD1. V gave up 6 bases and J gave up 2 bases; unmatched junction bases: 4. Looked up from germline, CDR1 is MNHEY and CDR2 is SVGAGI. This CDR3 region has 14 residues. The CDR3 loop reads CASRMTGGNYGYTF. In nucleotides, the CDR3 is TGTGCCAGCAGGATGACAGGGGGGAACTATGGCTACACCTTC.

The V and J genes are TRBV27 and TRBJ2-7; the match to TRBD2 covers 13 bases. Germline lookup yields CDR1 MNHEY and CDR2 SMNVEV (reference sequence). V lost 6 bases, J lost 5 bases, and 10 bases stayed unmatched. The CDR3 covers 16 residues. The DNA for the CDR3 is TGTGCCAGCAGGGGGGGACTAGCGGGAATGGGCAACGAGCAGTACTTC. Translation: CASRGGLAGMGNEQYF.